Here is one T cell receptor beta chain with its context. In the original processing: Reference gene primer amplification gave estimated nucleated cell counts. Sequenced by immunoSEQ multiplex PCR; TCRdb stores in-frame clones only, minus some. The V and J calls and the clone size are those of that table, but D and trimming were determined from the DNA. Here the sample spans about 160,000 clones, over 70% being singletons. This specimen belongs to a study of blood T cell repertoires in COVID-19. About the study: The United States, Italy and Spain supplied acute and convalescent COVID-19 samples. T cells, B-cell-depleted T cells, or PBMCs provided the cDNA or gDNA that served as material.

Trimming removed 5 bases from V and 0 bases from J, with 20 bases in between. The CDR3 covers 17 residues. Germline V lookup: CDR1 SGHTA, CDR2 FQGNSA. V and J are TRBV7-2 and TRBJ2-7; maybe TRBD1 (5 bases). This TCR was recovered from a woman of 80 years or more with active or convalescent COVID-19. Sequencing was performed on peripheral blood. The CDR3 protein is CASSPDPPDSYSYEQYF. The CDR3 coding sequence is TGTGCCAGCAGCCCAGATCCCCCCGACAGCTACTCCTACGAGCAGTACTTC.